Listed below are T cell receptor beta chains from one sample, sequenced in a study of cytomegalovirus exposure and HLA in healthy donors. Measured with immunoSEQ multiplex PCR; TCRdb has only the in-frame clones, and not every one. The sample has around 400,000 clones; 70% to 90% are singletons. Sequencing used PBMCs. The receptors come from a woman between 18 and 30 years old in good health and CMV-seronegative. Both conserved end residues are part of each CDR3.

TRBV18 | CASSPRSQGLGETQYF
TRBV6-1 | CASAAGGYNEQFF
TRBV6-1 | CASSDGWGQNYGYTF
TRBV28 | CASSLNEKLFF
TRBV28 | CASSLYSRGDTQYF
TRBV10-2 | CASSLTSGGAYNEQFF
TRBV30 | CAWSPTGGKNIQYF
TRBV28 | CASSSPGRRSTGELFF
TRBV15 | CATAHFTRPGEKLFF
TRBV28 | CAGGTGLYSNQPQHF
TRBV27 | CASSHTSGRGYTQYF
TRBV20-1 | CSAGDLDTQYF
TRBV2 | CASTPGRGNSPLHF
TRBV5-4 | CASSLLGGARGHEQYF
TRBV30 | CAWSVSGGAFF
TRBV30 | CAWSVYVGTLIRGQMETQYF
TRBV29-1 | CSGEQVEAFF
TRBV6-5 | CASRTGNYEQYF
TRBV6-1 | CASSEPGGDEKLFF
TRBV6-1 | CASSRQTAQETQYF
TRBV5-1 | CASTLEEGASSGNTIYF
TRBV4-1 | CASSQASPNTQYF
TRBV5-1 | CASSSGQGGRGELFF
TRBV2 | CASSESGTGRETQYF
TRBV5-1 | CASSLAGGQETQYF
TRBV27 | CASSLSIGGGQSGYTF
TRBV6-1 | CASRTGLSYGYTF
TRBV11-2 | CASGSGTSGYNEQFF
TRBV2 | CASSDWGGAFF
TRBV5-6 | CASSFRHAKNIQYF
TRBV4-1 | CASSQGQRINEKLFF
TRBV25-1 | CASGQGLASYEQYF
TRBV27 | CASSLSSYNEQFF
TRBV6-5 | CASSYASPLGEQFF
TRBV28 | CASSSLRTGGSGYTF
TRBV28 | CASSLDRGTEAFF
TRBV6-5 | CASRYGHLYGYTF
TRBV11-1 | CASSPGQGAFSGANVLTF
TRBV2 | CASFGQGTSNQPQHF
TRBV6-1 | CASSAAGGSNTQYF
TRBV6-5 | CASSRGGSYNEQFF
TRBV10-3 | CAISEPDRDPTNTEAFF
TRBV10-1 | CASSPKLAGAYNEQFF
TRBV2 | CASSPREGSGANVLTF
TRBV28 | CASSPGWTGEVEAFF
TRBV6-1 | CASITGIYEQYF